This note documents a single TCR beta chain sequence. Other nucleotide sequences from this sample produce the same CDR3. The record originates from a study of blood T cell repertoires in COVID-19. Across the whole study: PBMCs, B-cell-depleted T cells, or T cells were the source of the cDNA or gDNA that made up the material.

The method was immunoSEQ multiplex PCR; TCRdb's version includes in-frame clones alone and lacks a portion of them. The sample has about 220,000 clones, around 82% seen once. Germline V CDR1 and CDR2: MRHNA, SNTAGT. The V and J ends lost 3 bases and 4 bases, in that order; junction bases with no gene match: 5. The CDR3 length is 15 residues. This rearrangement joins TRBV6-4 to TRBJ2-7, with 11 nucleotides matching TRBD2. The receptor comes from a human donor in a cohort sampled during active COVID-19. The specimen sequenced was peripheral blood. The CDR3, as DNA: TGTGCCAGCAGTGAACTAGCGGGAGCATCGTACGAGCAGTACTTC. Protein product: CASSELAGASYEQYF.